What follows describes a single TCR beta chain. Healthy Caucasians provided all donations. Template switching added a universal primer binding site, and final cDNA carried unique molecular identifiers. One entry per CDR3 protein results from TCRdb running MiXCR on the 5' RACE reads. The sample yields 310,000 or so distinct CDR3 sequences, roughly 10% seen once. The CDR3 contains 15 residues. With V trimmed by 5 bases and J by 6 bases, 7 bases remained unmatched. Germline assignment: CDR1 SGHTA and CDR2 FQGTGA. This entry is derived from a study of identical twins. Another study also made use of these data, one on yellow fever vaccine responses in identical twins.

The specimen sequenced was CD8+ T cells sorted from blood. The TCR was taken from a woman in her late teens or twenties in good health. The chain is built from TRBV7-3 and TRBJ2-1; 10 bases map to TRBD1. DNA of the CDR3: TGTGCCAGCAGCCCGACAGGGGGCTTGGGCAATGAGCAGTTCTTC. Residues: CASSPTGGLGNEQFF.